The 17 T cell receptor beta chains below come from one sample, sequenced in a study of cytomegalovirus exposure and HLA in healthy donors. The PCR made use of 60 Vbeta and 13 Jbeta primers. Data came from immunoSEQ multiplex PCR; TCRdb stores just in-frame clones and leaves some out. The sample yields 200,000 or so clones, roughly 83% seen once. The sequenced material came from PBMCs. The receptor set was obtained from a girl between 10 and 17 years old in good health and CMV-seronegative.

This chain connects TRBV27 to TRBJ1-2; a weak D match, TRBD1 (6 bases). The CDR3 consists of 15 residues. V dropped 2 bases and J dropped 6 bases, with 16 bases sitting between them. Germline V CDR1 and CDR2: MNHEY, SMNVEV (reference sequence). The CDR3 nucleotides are TGTGCCAGCAGTTTACTCGCAGGGGACTATGATGGCTACACCTTC. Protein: CASSLLAGDYDGYTF.

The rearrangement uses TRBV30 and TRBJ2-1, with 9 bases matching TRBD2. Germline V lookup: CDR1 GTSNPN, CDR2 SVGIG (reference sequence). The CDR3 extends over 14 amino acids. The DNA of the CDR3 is TGTGTCGGCCAAGCGGGAGGCTCCTACAATGAGCAGTTCTTC. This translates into CVGQAGGSYNEQFF.

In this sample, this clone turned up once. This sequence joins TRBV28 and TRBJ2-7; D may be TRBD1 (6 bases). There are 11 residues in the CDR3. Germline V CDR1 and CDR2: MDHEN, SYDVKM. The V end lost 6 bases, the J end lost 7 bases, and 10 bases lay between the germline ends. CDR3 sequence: CASSPGVEQYF. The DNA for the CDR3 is TGTGCCAGCAGCCCAGGGGTTGAGCAGTACTTC.

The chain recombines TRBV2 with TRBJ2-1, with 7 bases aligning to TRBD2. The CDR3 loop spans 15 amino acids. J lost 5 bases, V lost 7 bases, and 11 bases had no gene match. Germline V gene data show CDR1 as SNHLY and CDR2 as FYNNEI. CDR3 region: CASIWGGAGNNEQFF. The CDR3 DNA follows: TGTGCCAGCATCTGGGGCGGAGCGGGGAACAATGAGCAGTTCTTC.

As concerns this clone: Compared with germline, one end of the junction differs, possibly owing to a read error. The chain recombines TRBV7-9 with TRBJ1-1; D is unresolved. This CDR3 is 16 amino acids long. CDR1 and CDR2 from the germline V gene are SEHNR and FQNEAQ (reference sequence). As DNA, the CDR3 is TGTTCCAGCAGCCCGCTCGAGGGAATTGGGAACACTGAAGCTTTCTTT. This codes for CSSSPLEGIGNTEAFF.

The CDR3 reads CASSLDLPSFGGELFF. CDR3 sequence (DNA): TGTGCCAGCAGCTTAGATTTGCCTAGCTTCGGCGGGGAGCTGTTTTTT. The genes are TRBV11-3 and TRBJ2-2; TRBD2 is a possible D gene (5 bases). The germline gives CDR1 SGHNT, CDR2 YENEEA. V was shortened by 0 bases and J by 7 bases, with 15 bases between the two germline ends. CDR3 length: 16 amino acids.

CDR3 sequence: CASSPRQRIYGGELFF. The DNA of the CDR3 is TGTGCCAGCTCACCAAGACAGAGGATTTATGGCGGGGAGCTGTTTTTT. The J gene is TRBJ2-2, the V gene TRBV18; the D gene is possibly TRBD1 (5 bases). CDR1 is KGHSH and CDR2 is LQKENI in the germline V gene. The germline V and J ends were trimmed by 2 bases and 7 bases, with 17 bases remaining between them. The CDR3 spans 16 residues.

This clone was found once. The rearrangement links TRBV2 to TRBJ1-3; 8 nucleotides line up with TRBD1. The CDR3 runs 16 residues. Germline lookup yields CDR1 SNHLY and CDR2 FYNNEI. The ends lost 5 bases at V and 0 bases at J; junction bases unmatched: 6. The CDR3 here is CASSTRQGHSGNTIYF. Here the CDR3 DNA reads TGTGCCAGCAGTACCCGACAGGGGCACTCTGGAAACACCATATATTTT.

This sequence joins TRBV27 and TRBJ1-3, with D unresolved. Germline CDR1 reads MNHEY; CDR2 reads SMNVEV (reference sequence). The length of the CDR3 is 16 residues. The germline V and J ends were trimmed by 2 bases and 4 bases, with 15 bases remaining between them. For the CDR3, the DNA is TGTGCCAGCAGTTTAGGTCCAACAGTTACCGGAAACACCATATATTTT. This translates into CASSLGPTVTGNTIYF.

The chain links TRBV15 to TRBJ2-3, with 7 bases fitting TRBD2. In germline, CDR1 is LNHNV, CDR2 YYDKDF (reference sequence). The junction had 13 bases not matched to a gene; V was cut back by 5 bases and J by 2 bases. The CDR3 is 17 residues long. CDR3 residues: CATSPPWGRADTDTQYF. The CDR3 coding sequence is TGTGCCACCAGCCCCCCTTGGGGGAGGGCCGACACAGATACGCAGTATTTT.

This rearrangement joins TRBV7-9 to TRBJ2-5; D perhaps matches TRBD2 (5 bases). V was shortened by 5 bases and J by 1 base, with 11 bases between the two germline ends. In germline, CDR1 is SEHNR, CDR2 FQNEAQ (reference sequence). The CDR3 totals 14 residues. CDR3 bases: TGTGCCAGCAGCCGAGGACTTGCCCAAGAGACCCAGTACTTC. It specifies CASSRGLAQETQYF.

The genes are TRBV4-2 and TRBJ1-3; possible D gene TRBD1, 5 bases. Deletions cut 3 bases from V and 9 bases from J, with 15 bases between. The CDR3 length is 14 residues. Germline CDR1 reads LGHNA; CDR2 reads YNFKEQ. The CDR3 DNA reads TGTGCCAGCAGCCAGGCCGACAGCCCAATCACCATATATTTT. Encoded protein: CASSQADSPITIYF.

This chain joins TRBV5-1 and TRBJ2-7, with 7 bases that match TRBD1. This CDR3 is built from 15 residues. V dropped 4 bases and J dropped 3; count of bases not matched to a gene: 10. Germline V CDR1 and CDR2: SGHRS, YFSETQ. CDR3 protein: CASSVQGQAHYEQYF. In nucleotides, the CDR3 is TGCGCCAGCAGCGTACAGGGGCAGGCCCACTACGAGCAGTACTTC.

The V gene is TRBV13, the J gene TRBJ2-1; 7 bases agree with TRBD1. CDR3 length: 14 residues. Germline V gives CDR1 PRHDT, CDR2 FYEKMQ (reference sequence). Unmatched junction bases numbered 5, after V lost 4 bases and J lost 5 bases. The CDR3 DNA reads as TGTGCCAGCAGCTCACCCGACAGGGACAATGAGCAGTTCTTC. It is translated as CASSSPDRDNEQFF. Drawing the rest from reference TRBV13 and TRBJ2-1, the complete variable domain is AAGVIQSPRHLIKEKRETATLKCYPIPRHDTVYWYQQGPGQDPQFLISFYEKMQSDKGSIPDRFSAQQFSDYHSELNMSSLELGDSALYFCASSSPDRDNEQFFGPGTRLTVL.

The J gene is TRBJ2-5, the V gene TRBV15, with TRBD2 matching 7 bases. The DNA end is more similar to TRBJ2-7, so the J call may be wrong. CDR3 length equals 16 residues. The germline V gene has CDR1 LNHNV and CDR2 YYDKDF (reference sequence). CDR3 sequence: CATSSRPAGFSYEQYF. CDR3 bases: TGTGCCACCAGCTCCCGACCAGCGGGATTCTCCTACGAGCAGTACTTC.

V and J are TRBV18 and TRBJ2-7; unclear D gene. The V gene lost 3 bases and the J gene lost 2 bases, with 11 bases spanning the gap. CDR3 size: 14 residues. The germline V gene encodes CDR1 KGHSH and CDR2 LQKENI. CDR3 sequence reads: CASSPTTAAYEQYF. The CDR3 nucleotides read TGTGCCAGCTCACCGACCACAGCTGCCTACGAGCAGTACTTC.

For the CDR3, the DNA is TGTGCCAGCAGCTTATCCCTAACTGACAGATCGGGAAACACCATATATTTT. Residues: CASSLSLTDRSGNTIYF. The chain links TRBV7-9 to TRBJ1-3; D may be TRBD1 (5 bases). V gave up 2 bases and J gave up 4 bases, with 18 bases separating them. Germline assignment: CDR1 SEHNR and CDR2 FQNEAQ (reference sequence). The CDR3 has 17 amino acids.